These 9 T cell receptor beta chains share one sample of origin, sequenced in a study of OX40 agonist ivuxolimab in advanced cancers. Libraries were made using the immunoSEQ multiplex PCR assay. In its TCRdb copy, this immuneACCESS table keeps in-frame sequences only and misses some clones. Where compared with another copy, unresolved V genes explain less than half of these, and the others have no known cause. The sample table lists tens of thousands of clones, around 86% of them with a count of one. The ten largest clones capture more than 0.5% of the sample. Sequences were derived from CD4+ or CD8+ T cells sorted from blood, sampled in a trial of the OX40 agonist ivuxolimab. The receptors derive from an adult with an advanced solid tumor such as melanoma, head and neck, liver or kidney cancer.

The rearrangement joins TRBV7-2 to TRBJ1-2; possibly TRBD1 for D (5 bases). Germline V lookup: CDR1 SGHTA, CDR2 FQGNSA. Deletions cut 1 base from V and 8 bases from J, with 17 bases between. The CDR3 totals 15 residues. The CDR3 DNA sequence: TGTGCCAGCAGCTTAGGCCCCGACAGCATCAGGGGCTACACCTTC. As protein: CASSLGPDSIRGYTF.

The chain is built from TRBV5-1 and TRBJ1-3; 10 bases are shared with TRBD1. The trim removed 7 bases at V and 2 bases at J, leaving 6 bases unmatched. Germline V gene lookup returns CDR1 SGHRS and CDR2 YFSETQ. CDR3 length: 15 residues. This CDR3 is CASGDRGGPGNTIYF. CDR3 nucleotides: TGCGCCAGCGGGGACAGGGGAGGCCCTGGAAACACCATATATTTT.

In its sample, this clone was seen once. The V call is TRBV19, the J call TRBJ2-7; 10 bases match TRBD2. The CDR3 spans 14 residues. V shed 6 bases and J 6 bases; nucleotides not matched to a gene: 8. Germline-derived CDR1 and CDR2 are LNHDA and SQIVND (reference sequence). DNA of the CDR3: TGTGCCAGTAGACGGAGCGGGGGGGCCCTCGAGCAGTACTTC. This translates into CASRRSGGALEQYF.

This chain connects TRBV5-5 to TRBJ1-5, with D unresolved. Between the trimmed V and J ends, which lost 4 bases and 1 base, there was a span of 9 bases. Germline CDR1 SGHKS, CDR2 YYEKEE (reference sequence). The CDR3 is 14 amino acids. Here the CDR3 DNA reads TGTGCCAGCAGCCACACCCTCAGCAATCAGCCCCAGCATTTT. Encoded protein: CASSHTLSNQPQHF.

The chain has TRBV13 and TRBJ2-5; 8 bases line up with TRBD1. Germline V lookup: CDR1 PRHDT, CDR2 FYEKMQ (reference sequence). V was pared by 4 bases and J by 5 bases, with 6 bases of the junction left unmatched. This CDR3 is built from 14 residues. The CDR3 region is CASSYRTGRETQYF. DNA of the CDR3: TGTGCCAGCAGCTACCGGACAGGGCGGGAGACCCAGTACTTC.

The gene calls are TRBV30 and TRBJ1-2; the D gene is possibly TRBD1 (6 bases). Trimming left V 4 bases short and J 2 bases short, with 11 bases between. Germline assignment: CDR1 GTSNPN and CDR2 SVGIG (reference sequence). The CDR3 consists of 13 residues. The CDR3 DNA reads as TGTGCCTGGACTCCCACAGGGAACTATGGCTACACCTTC. Translated, it gives CAWTPTGNYGYTF.

The J gene is TRBJ2-7, the V gene TRBV27, with 8 nucleotides matching TRBD2. Germline values: CDR1 MNHEY, CDR2 SMNVEV (reference sequence). Trimming removed 4 bases from V and 3 bases from J; junction bases left unmatched: 11. This CDR3 has 16 residues. The CDR3 loop reads CASSSSPREGLYEQYF. The CDR3 region has the DNA TGTGCCAGCAGTTCCTCTCCCCGGGAGGGACTCTACGAGCAGTACTTC.

The chain recombines TRBV10-1 with TRBJ1-1; tentative D call: TRBD1 (5 bases). Germline assignment: CDR1 WNHNN and CDR2 SYGVQD (reference sequence). V shed 6 bases and J shed 1 base, with 21 bases lying between them. This CDR3 is 17 amino acids long. The CDR3 nucleotides read TGCGCCAGCAGCGATTCACCGGACACGCCAAGGAACACTGAAGCTTTCTTT. Translation: CASSDSPDTPRNTEAFF.

The rearrangement uses TRBV19 and TRBJ1-3; tentative D call: TRBD1 (5 bases). CDR1 and CDR2 (germline): LNHDA, SQIVND (reference sequence). The CDR3 loop spans 15 amino acids. The V end was cut by 5 bases, the J end by 0 bases, with 11 bases between. The CDR3 DNA reads as TGTGCCAGTAGTTGGGGACGCTTCTCTGGAAACACCATATATTTT. Protein sequence: CASSWGRFSGNTIYF.